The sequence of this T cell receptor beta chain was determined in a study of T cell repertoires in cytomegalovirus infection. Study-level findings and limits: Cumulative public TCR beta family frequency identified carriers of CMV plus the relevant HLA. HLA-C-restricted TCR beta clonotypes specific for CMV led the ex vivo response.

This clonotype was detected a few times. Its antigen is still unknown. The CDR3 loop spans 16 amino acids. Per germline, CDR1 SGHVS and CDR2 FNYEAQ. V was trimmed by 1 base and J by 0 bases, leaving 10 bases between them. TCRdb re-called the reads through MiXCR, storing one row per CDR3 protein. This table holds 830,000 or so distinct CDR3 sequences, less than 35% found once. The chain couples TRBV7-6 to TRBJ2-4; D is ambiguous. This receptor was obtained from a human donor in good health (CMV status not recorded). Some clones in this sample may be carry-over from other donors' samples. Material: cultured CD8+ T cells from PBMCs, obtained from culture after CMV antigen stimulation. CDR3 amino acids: CASSLEGLLAKNIQYF. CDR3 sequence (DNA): TGTGCCAGCAGCTTAGAAGGTTTACTAGCCAAAAACATTCAGTACTTC.